Below are 8 T cell receptor beta chains sequenced from a single sample in a study of blood T cell repertoires in COVID-19. The data were produced by immunoSEQ multiplex PCR, yet TCRdb's version contains in-frame clones alone and is incomplete. The table lists 260,000 or so clones, approximately 86% of them singletons. The specimen sequenced was PBMCs or T cells enriched from blood (not recorded which). The receptors derive from a woman in her twenties or thirties with acute COVID-19.

In its sample, this clone was seen once. At one end, the junction sequence differs from germline, possibly due to a read error. The chain uses TRBV2 and TRBJ1-3; D is unresolved. CDR1 and CDR2 from the germline V gene are SNHLY and FYNNEI. The CDR3 contains 13 residues. CDR3 region: CASTLLGGDTIYF. The CDR3 region has the DNA TGTGCCAGCACACTTCTTGGTGGAGACACCATATATTTT.

V usage is TRBV4-1 and J usage is TRBJ2-1; D is perhaps TRBD2 (7 bases). CDR3 length: 16 residues. Trimming took off 0 bases at V and 6 bases at J, with 15 bases between the two ends. Germline CDR1 reads MGHRA; CDR2 reads YSYEKL. CDR3 nucleotide sequence: TGCGCCAGCAGCCAAGAGGGAGGGGGGAGATCCAATGAGCAGTTCTTC. It is translated as CASSQEGGGRSNEQFF.

The rearrangement joins TRBV6-5 to TRBJ1-5; D unresolved. V lost 4 bases and J 3 bases, leaving 7 bases between the germline ends. Germline V gene lookup returns CDR1 MNHEY and CDR2 SVGAGI. This CDR3 contains 13 residues. CDR3 sequence reads: CASSFSLNQPQHF. Written as DNA, the CDR3 is TGTGCCAGCAGTTTTAGTCTCAATCAGCCCCAGCATTTT.

V and J are TRBV19 and TRBJ2-2, with no clear D. CDR3 length: 12 amino acids. In germline, CDR1 is LNHDA, CDR2 SQIVND (reference sequence). V lost 8 bases to trimming and J lost 1 base, with 5 bases between them. DNA of the CDR3: TGTGCCAGTTCCCAGAACACCGGGGAGCTGTTTTTT. It yields the protein CASSQNTGELFF.

This chain connects TRBV2 to TRBJ2-5, with 7 bases that match TRBD2. Trimming cost V 6 bases and J 4 bases; bases outside gene matches: 14. This CDR3 has 16 residues. Germline V lookup: CDR1 SNHLY, CDR2 FYNNEI. Here the CDR3 reads CASRRASYGLVETQYF. For the CDR3, the DNA is TGTGCCAGCAGGCGAGCTTCCTATGGACTAGTAGAGACCCAGTACTTC.

J is TRBJ2-1 and V is TRBV27; the match to TRBD1 covers 8 bases. V dropped 6 bases and J dropped 6; count of bases not matched to a gene: 10. Looked up from germline, CDR1 is MNHEY and CDR2 is SMNVEV (reference sequence). The CDR3 totals 15 residues. CDR3 nucleotide sequence: TGTGCCAGCAGCTACTACCTGGGACAGGTCAATGAGCAGTTCTTC. It codes for CASSYYLGQVNEQFF.

CDR3 amino acids: CASSSPGGAKNIQYF. CDR3 DNA sequence: TGTGCCAGCAGTTCCCCAGGTGGTGCCAAAAACATTCAGTACTTC. The chain carries TRBV6-2 or TRBV6-3 and TRBJ2-4; D not certain. Germline assignment: CDR1 MNHEY and CDR2 SVGEGT. The CDR3 extends over 15 amino acids. V lost 4 bases, J lost 1 base, and 11 bases lay in between.

This clone was picked up a small number of times. This sequence joins TRBV4-3 and TRBJ1-5, with 8 bases lining up with TRBD1. Germline lookup yields CDR1 LGHNA and CDR2 YSLEER. J gave up 5 bases and V 2 bases, and 2 bases lay outside the gene matches. The CDR3 contains 14 residues. The CDR3 bases are TGCGCCAGCAGCCAACAACAGGGGGATCAGCCCCAGCATTTT. Its translation: CASSQQQGDQPQHF.